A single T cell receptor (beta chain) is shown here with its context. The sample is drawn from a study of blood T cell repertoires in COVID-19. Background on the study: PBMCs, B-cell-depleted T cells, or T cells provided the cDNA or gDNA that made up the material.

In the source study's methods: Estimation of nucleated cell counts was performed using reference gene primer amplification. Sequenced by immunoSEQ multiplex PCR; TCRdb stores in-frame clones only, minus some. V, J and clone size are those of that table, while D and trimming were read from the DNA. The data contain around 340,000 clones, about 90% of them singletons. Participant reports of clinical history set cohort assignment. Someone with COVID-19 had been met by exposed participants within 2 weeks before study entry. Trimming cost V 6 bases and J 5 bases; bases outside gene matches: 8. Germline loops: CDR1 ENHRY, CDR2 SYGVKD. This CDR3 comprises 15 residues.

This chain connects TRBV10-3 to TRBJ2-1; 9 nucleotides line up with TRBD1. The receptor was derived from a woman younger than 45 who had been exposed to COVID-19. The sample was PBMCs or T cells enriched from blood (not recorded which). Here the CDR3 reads CAIRVPGQGNNEQFF. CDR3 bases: TGTGCCATCAGGGTTCCCGGACAGGGGAACAATGAGCAGTTCTTC.